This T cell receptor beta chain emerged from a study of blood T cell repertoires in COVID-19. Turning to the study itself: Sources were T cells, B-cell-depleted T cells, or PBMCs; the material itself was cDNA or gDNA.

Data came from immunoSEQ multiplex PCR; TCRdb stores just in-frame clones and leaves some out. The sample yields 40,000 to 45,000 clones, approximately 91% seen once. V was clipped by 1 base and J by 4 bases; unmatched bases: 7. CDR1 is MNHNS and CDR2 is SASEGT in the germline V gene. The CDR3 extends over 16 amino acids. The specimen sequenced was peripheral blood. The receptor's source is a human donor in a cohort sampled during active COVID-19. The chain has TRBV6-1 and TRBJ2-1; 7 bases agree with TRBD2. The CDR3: CASSEVGGVRYNEQFF. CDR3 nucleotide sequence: TGTGCCAGCAGTGAAGTGGGGGGGGTTCGGTACAATGAGCAGTTCTTC.